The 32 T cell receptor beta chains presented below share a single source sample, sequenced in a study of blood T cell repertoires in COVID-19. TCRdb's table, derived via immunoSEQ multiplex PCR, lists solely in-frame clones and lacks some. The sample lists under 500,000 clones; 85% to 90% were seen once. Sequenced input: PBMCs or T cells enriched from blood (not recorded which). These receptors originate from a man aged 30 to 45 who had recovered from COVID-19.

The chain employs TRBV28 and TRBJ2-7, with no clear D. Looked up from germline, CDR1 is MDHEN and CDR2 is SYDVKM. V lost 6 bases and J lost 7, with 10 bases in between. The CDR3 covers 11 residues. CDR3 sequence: CASSDIREQYF. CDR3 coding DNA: TGTGCCAGCAGCGACATTAGGGAGCAGTACTTC.

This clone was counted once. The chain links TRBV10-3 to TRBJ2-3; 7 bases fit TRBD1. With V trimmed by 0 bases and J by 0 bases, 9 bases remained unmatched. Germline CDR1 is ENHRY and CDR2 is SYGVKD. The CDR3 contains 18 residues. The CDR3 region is CAISESQLQGLSTDTQYF. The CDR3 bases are TGTGCCATCAGTGAGTCGCAACTACAGGGGTTAAGCACAGATACGCAGTATTTT.

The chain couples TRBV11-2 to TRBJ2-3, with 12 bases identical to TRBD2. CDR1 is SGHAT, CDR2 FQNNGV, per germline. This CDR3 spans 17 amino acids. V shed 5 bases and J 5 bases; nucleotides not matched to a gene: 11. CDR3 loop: CASSRGLAGSGEDTQYF. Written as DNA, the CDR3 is TGTGCCAGCAGCAGAGGACTAGCGGGATCTGGTGAAGATACGCAGTATTTT. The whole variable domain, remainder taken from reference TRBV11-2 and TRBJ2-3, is EAGVAQSPRYKIIEKRQSVAFWCNPISGHATLYWYQQILGQGPKLLIQFQNNGVVDDSQLPKDRFSAERLKGVDSTLKIQPAKLEDSAVYLCASSRGLAGSGEDTQYFGPGTRLTVL.

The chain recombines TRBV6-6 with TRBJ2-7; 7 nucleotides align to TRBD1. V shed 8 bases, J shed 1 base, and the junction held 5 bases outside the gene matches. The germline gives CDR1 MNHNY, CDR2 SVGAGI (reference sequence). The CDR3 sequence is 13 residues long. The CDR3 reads CASRTGNSYEQYF. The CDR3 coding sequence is TGTGCCAGCCGGACAGGTAATTCCTACGAGCAGTACTTC.

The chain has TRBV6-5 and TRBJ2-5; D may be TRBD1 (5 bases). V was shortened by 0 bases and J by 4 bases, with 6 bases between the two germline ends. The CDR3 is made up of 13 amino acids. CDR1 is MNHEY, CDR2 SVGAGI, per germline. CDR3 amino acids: CASSYSGAETQYF. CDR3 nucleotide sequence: TGTGCCAGCAGTTACTCAGGGGCAGAGACCCAGTACTTC.

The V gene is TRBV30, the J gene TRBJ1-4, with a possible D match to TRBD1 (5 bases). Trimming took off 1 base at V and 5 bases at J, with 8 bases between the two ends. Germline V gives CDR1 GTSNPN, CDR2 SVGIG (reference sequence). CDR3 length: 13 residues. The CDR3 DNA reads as TGTGCCTGGAGTGCGGGACTGAATGAAAAACTGTTTTTT. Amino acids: CAWSAGLNEKLFF.

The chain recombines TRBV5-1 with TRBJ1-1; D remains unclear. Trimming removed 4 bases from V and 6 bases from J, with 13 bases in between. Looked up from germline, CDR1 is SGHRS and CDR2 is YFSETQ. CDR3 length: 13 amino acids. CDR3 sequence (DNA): TGCGCCAGCAGCCCCAGAGGATTGGCTGAAGCTTTCTTT. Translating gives CASSPRGLAEAFF.

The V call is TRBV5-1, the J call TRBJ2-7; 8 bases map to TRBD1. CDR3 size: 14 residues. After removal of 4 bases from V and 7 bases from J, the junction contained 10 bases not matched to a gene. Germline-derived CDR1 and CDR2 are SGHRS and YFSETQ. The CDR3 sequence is CASSPRDRTGEQYF. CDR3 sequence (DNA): TGCGCCAGCAGCCCCCGGGACAGGACCGGGGAGCAGTACTTC.

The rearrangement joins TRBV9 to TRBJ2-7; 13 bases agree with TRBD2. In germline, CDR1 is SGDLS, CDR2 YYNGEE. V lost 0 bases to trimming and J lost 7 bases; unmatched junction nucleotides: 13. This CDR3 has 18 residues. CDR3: CASSVGTSGSQTSVEQYF. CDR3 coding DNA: TGTGCCAGCAGCGTAGGGACTAGCGGGAGCCAAACGTCTGTTGAGCAGTACTTC. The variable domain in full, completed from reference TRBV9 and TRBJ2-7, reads DSGVTQTPKHLITATGQRVTLRCSPRSGDLSVYWYQQSLDQGLQFLIQYYNGEERAKGNILERFSAQQFPDLHSELNLSSLELGDSALYFCASSVGTSGSQTSVEQYFGPGTRLTVT.

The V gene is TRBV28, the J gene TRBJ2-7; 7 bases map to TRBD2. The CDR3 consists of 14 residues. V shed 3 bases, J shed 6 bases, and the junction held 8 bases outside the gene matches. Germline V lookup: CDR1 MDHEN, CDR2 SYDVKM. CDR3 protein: CASSFVSGNGEQYF. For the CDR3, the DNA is TGTGCCAGCAGTTTCGTGAGCGGGAATGGCGAGCAGTACTTC.

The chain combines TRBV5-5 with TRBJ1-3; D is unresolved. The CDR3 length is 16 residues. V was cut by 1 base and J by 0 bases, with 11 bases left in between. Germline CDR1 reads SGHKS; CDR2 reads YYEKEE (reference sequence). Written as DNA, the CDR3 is TGTGCCAGCAGCTTGCAGTGGCCGAACTCTGGAAACACCATATATTTT. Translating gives CASSLQWPNSGNTIYF.

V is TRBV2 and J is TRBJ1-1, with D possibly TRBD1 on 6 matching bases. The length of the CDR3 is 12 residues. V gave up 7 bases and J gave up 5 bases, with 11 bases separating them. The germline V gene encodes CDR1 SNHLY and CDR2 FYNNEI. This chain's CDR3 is CASTTGMTEAFF. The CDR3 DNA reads TGTGCCAGCACAACAGGGATGACTGAAGCTTTCTTT.

CDR3 DNA: TGTGCCAGTTCCGAAGCCGGAGAGACCCAGTACTTC. This codes for CASSEAGETQYF. The chain couples TRBV7-9 to TRBJ2-5; no reliable D call. Germline CDR1 is SEHNR and CDR2 is FQNEAQ (reference sequence). Between the trimmed V and J ends, which lost 9 bases and 4 bases, there was a span of 12 bases. The CDR3 loop spans 12 amino acids.

CDR3 residues: CASGGAVSYEQYF. CDR3 in DNA: TGTGCTAGTGGGGGGGCTGTATCCTACGAGCAGTACTTC. The chain carries TRBV12-5 and TRBJ2-7, with D maybe TRBD1 (6 bases). Germline V gene lookup returns CDR1 LGHNT and CDR2 FRNRAP. Deletions cut 6 bases from V and 1 base from J, with 10 bases between. The CDR3 is 13 residues long.

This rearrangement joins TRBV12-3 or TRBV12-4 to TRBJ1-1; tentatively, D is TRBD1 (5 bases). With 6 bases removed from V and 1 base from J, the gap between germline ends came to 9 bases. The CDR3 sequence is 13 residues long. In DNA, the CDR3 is TGTGCCAGCAGATTCGACAGGAACACTGAAGCTTTCTTT. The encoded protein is CASRFDRNTEAFF.

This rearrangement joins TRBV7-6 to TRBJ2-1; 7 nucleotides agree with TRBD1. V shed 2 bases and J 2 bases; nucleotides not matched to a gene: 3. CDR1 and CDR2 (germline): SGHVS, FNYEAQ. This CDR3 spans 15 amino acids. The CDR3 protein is CASSLTQGPYNEQFF. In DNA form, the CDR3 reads TGTGCCAGCAGCTTAACACAGGGGCCCTACAATGAGCAGTTCTTC.

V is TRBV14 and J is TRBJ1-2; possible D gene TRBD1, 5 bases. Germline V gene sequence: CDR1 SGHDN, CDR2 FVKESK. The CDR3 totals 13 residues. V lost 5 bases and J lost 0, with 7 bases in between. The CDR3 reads CASSSQANYGYTF. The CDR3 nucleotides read TGTGCCAGCAGCTCACAGGCTAACTATGGCTACACCTTC.

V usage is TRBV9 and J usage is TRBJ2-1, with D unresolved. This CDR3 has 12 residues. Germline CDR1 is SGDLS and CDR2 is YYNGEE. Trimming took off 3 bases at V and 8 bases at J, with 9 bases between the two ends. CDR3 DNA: TGTGCCAGCAGCGGCGGATTGTATGAGCAGTTCTTC. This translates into CASSGGLYEQFF.

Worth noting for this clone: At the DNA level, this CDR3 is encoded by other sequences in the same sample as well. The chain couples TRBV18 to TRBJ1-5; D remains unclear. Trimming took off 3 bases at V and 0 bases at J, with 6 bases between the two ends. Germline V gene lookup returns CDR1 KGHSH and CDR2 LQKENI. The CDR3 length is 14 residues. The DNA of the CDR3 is TGTGCCAGCTCACCCGACTATAGCAATCAGCCCCAGCATTTT. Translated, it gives CASSPDYSNQPQHF.

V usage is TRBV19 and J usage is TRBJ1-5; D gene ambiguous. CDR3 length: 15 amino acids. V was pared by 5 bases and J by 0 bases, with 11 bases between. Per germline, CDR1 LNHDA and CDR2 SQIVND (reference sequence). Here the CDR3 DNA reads TGTGCCAGTAGTCAGGTGACACCTAGCAATCAGCCCCAGCATTTT. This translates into CASSQVTPSNQPQHF.

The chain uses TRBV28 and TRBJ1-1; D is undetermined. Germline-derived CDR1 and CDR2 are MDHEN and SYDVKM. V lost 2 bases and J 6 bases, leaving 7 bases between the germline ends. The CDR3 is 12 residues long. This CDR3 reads CASSLMRAEAFF. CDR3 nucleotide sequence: TGTGCCAGCAGTTTAATGAGAGCTGAAGCTTTCTTT.

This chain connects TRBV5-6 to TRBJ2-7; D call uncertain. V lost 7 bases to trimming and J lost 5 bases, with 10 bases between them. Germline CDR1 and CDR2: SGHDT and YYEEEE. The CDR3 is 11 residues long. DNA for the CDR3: TGTGCCAGCCGCCGAGAAAACGAGCAGTACTTC. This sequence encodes CASRRENEQYF.

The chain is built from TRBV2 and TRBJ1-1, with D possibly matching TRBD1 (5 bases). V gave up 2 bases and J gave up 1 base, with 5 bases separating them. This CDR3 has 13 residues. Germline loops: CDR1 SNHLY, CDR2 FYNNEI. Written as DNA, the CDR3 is TGTGCCAGCAGTGAACAGGGGAACACTGAAGCTTTCTTT. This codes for CASSEQGNTEAFF.

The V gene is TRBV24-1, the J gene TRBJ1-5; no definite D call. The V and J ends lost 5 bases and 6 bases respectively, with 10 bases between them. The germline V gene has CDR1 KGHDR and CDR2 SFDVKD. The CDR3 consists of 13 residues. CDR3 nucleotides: TGTGCCACCAGTGGTAATAGTGGTCAGCCCCAGCATTTT. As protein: CATSGNSGQPQHF.

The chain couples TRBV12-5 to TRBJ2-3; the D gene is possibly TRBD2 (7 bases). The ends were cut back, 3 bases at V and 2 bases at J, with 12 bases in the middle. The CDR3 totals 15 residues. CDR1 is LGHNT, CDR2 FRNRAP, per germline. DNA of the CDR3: TGTGCTAGTGGTTTCCCGGGGGGCTTCACAGATACGCAGTATTTT. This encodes CASGFPGGFTDTQYF.

The CDR3 DNA follows: TGTGCCATCAGTGTCAGCGGGGAGCTGTTTTTT. It translates to CAISVSGELFF. The rearrangement joins TRBV10-3 to TRBJ2-2; no clear D. The CDR3 is made up of 11 amino acids. Looked up from germline, CDR1 is ENHRY and CDR2 is SYGVKD. V lost 4 bases and J lost 7, with 4 bases in between.

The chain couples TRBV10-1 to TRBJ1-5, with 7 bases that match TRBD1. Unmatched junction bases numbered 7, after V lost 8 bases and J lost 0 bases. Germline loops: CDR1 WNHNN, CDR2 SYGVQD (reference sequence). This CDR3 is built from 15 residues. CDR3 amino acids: CASGTTGNSNQPQHF. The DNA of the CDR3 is TGCGCCAGCGGCACGACAGGGAATAGCAATCAGCCCCAGCATTTT.

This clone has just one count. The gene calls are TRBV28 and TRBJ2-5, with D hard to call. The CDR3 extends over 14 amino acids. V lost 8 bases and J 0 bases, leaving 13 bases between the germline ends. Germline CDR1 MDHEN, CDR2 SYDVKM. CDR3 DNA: TGTGCCAGCCGATCTTTCGCGGACCAAGAGACCCAGTACTTC. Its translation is CASRSFADQETQYF.

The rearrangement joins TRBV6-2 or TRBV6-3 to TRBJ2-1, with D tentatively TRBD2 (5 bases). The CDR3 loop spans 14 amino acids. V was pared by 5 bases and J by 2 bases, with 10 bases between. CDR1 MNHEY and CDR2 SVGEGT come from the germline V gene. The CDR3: CASSTGYPYNEQFF. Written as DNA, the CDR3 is TGTGCCAGCAGTACGGGATACCCCTACAATGAGCAGTTCTTC.

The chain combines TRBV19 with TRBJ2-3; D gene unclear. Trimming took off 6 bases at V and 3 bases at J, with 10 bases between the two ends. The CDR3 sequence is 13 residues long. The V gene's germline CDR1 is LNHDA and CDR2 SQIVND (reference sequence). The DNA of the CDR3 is TGTGCCAGTAGACCAACCGGGACAGATACGCAGTATTTT. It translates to CASRPTGTDTQYF.

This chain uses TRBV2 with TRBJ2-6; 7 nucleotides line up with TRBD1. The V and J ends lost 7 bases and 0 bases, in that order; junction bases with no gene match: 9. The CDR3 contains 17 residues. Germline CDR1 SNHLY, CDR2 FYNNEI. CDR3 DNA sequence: TGTGCCAGCACCGCGCCGACAGGGACCTCTGGGGCCAACGTCCTGACTTTC. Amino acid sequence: CASTAPTGTSGANVLTF.

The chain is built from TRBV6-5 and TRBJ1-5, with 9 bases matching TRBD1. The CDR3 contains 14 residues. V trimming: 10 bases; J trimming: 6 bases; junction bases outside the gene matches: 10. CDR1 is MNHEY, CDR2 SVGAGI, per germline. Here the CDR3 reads CATLSLDRGQPQHF. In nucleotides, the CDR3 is TGTGCCACCCTTTCTCTGGACAGGGGTCAGCCCCAGCATTTT.